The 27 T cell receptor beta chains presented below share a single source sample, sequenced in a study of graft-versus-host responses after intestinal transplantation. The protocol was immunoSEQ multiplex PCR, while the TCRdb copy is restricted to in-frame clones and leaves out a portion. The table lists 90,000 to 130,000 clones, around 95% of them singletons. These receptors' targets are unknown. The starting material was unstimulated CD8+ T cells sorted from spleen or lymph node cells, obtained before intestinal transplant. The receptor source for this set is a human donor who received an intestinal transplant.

The CDR3 DNA reads as TGTGCCACCAGCAGAGTAGCCAGCTCCTACGAGCAGTACTTC. It encodes CATSRVASSYEQYF. The chain joins TRBV15 to TRBJ2-5; D gene uncertain. Judging by the DNA end, TRBJ2-7 fits better; the J call may be wrong. This CDR3 region has 14 residues. Germline assignment: CDR1 LNHNV and CDR2 YYDKDF (reference sequence).

CDR3 bases: TGTGCCAGCAGTTTCAGAGGCAATCAGCCCCAGCATTTT. Protein: CASSFRGNQPQHF. The gene calls are TRBV6-1 and TRBJ1-5; the D is unclear. The CDR3 is 13 amino acids. Germline V gene data show CDR1 as MNHNS and CDR2 as SASEGT. Deletions cut 5 bases from V and 2 bases from J, with 7 bases between.

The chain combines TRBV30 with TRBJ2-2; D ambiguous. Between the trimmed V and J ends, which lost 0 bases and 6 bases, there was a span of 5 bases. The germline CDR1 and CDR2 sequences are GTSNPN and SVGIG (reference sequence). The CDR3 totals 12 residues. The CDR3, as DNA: TGTGCCTGGAGTGTTGGGGCCGGGGAGCTGTTTTTT. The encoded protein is CAWSVGAGELFF.

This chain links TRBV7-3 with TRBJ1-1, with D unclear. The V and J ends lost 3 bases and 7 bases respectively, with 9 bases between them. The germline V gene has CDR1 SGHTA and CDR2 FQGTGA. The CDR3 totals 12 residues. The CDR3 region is CASSLDRSEAFF. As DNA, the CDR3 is TGTGCCAGCAGCTTGGACCGGAGTGAAGCTTTCTTT.

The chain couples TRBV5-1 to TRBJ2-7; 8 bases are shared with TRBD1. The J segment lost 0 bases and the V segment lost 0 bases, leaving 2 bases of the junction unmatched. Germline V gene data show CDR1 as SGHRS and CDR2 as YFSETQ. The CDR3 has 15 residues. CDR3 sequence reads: CASSLGQGSSYEQYF. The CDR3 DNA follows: TGCGCCAGCAGCTTGGGACAGGGGAGCTCCTACGAGCAGTACTTC.

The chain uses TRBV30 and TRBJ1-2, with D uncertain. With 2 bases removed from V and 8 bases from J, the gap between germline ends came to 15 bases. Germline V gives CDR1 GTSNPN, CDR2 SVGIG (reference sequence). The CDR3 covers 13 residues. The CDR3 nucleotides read TGTGCCTGGAGTTCACCTTTAGGCGGCGGCTACACCTTC. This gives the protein CAWSSPLGGGYTF.

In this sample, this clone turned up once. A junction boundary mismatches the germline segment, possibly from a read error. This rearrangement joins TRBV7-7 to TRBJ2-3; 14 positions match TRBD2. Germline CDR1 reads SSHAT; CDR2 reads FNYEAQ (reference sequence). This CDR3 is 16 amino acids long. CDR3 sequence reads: CASSPGTSGSGDTQYF. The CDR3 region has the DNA TGTGCTAGCAGCCCGGGGACTAGCGGGAGCGGGGATACGCAGTATTTT.

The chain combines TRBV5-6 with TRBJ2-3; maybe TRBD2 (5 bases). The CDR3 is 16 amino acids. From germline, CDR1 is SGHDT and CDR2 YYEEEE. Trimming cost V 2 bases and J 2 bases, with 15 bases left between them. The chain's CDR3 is CASSFTSGGLTDTQYF. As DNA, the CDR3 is TGTGCCAGCAGCTTTACCAGCGGAGGACTCACAGATACGCAGTATTTT.

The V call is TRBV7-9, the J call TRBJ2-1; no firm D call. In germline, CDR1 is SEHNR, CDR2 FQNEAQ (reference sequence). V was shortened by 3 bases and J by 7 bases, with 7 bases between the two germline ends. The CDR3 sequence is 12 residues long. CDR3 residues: CASSFGVNEQFF. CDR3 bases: TGTGCCAGCAGCTTCGGCGTGAATGAGCAGTTCTTC.

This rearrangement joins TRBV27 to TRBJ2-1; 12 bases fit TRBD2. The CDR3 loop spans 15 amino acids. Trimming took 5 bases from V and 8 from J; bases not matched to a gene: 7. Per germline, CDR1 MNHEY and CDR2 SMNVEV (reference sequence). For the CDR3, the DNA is TGTGCCAGCAGTCGACTAGCGGGAGTAGAAGATGAGCAGTTCTTC. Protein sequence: CASSRLAGVEDEQFF.

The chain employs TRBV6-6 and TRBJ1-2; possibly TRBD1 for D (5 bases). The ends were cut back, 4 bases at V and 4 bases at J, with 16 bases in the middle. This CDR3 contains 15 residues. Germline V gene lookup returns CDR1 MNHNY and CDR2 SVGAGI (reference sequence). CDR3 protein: CASSSTAGNAYGYTF. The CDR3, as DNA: TGTGCCAGCAGTTCAACGGCAGGGAACGCCTATGGCTACACCTTC.

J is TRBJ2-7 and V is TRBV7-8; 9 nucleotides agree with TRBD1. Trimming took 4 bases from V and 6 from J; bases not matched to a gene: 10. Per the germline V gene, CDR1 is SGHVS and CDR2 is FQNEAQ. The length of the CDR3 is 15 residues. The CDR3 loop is CASSSGDRASAEQYF. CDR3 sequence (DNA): TGTGCCAGCAGCTCGGGGGACAGGGCCTCTGCCGAGCAGTACTTC.

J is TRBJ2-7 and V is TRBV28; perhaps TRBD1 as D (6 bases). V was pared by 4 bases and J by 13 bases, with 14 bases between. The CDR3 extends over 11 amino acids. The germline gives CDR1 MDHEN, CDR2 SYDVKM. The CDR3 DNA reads TGTGCCAGCAGTTCAGAGGGGGAGCCATACTTC. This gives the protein CASSSEGEPYF.

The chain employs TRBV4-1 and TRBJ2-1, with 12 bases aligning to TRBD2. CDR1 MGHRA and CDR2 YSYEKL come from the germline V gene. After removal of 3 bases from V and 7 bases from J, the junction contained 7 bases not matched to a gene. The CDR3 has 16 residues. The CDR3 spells CASSHILAGGPNEQFF. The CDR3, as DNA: TGCGCCAGCAGCCATATTCTAGCGGGAGGGCCGAATGAGCAGTTCTTC.

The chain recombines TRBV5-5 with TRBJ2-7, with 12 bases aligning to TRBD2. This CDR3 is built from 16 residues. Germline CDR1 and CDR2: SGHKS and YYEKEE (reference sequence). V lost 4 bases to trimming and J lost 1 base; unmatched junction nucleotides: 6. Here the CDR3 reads CASSPTSGRISYEQYF. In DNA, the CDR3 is TGTGCCAGCAGCCCTACTAGCGGGAGGATATCCTACGAGCAGTACTTC.

As DNA, the CDR3 is TGTGCCAGCAGTGAAGGGCTAGCGGCACAAGAGACCCAGTACTTC. Translation: CASSEGLAAQETQYF. J is TRBJ2-5 and V is TRBV28, with 7 bases that match TRBD2. The CDR3 runs 15 residues. V shed 5 bases, J shed 2 bases, and the junction held 8 bases outside the gene matches. Germline CDR1 and CDR2: MDHEN and SYDVKM.

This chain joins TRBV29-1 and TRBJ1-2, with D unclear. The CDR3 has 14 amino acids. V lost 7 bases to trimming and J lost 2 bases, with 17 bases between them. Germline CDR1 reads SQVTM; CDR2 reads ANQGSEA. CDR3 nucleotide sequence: TGCAGCGAGAACGGGCCGACCCTAAACTATGGCTACACCTTC. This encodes CSENGPTLNYGYTF. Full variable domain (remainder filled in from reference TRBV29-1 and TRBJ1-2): SAVISQKPSRDICQRGTSLTIQCQVDSQVTMMFWYRQQPGQSLTLIATANQGSEATYESGFVIDKFPISRPNLTFSTLTVSNMSPEDSSIYLCSENGPTLNYGYTFGSGTRLTVV.

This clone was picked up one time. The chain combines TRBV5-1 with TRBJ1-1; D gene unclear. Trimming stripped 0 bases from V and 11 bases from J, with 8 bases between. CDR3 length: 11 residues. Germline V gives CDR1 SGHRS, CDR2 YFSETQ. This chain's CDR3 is CASSLGGRAFF. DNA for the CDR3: TGCGCCAGCAGCTTGGGCGGGAGGGCTTTCTTT.

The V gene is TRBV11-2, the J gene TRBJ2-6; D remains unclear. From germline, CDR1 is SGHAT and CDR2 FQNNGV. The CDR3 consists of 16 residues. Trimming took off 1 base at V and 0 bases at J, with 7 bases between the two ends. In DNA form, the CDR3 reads TGTGCCAGCAGCTTAGGACGGTTCTCTGGGGCCAACGTCCTGACTTTC. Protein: CASSLGRFSGANVLTF.

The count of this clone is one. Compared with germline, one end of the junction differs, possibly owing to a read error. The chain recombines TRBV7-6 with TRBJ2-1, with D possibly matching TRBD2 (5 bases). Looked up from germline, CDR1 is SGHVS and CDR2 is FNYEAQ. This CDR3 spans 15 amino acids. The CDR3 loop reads CAGSLAPVYYNEQFF. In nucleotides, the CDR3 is TGTGCCGGCAGCTTAGCGCCAGTATACTACAATGAGCAGTTCTTC. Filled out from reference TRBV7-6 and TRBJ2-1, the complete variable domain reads GAGVSQSPRYKVTKRGQDVALRCDPISGHVSLYWYRQALGQGPEFLTYFNYEAQQDKSGLPNDRFSAERPEGSISTLTIQRTEQRDSAMYRCAGSLAPVYYNEQFFGPGTRLTVL.

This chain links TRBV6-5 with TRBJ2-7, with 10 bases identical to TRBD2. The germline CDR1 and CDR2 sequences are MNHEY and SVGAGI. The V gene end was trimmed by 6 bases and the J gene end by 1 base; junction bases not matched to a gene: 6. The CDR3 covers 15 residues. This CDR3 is CASSASGSWSYEQYF. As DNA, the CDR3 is TGTGCCAGCAGCGCTAGCGGGAGTTGGTCCTACGAGCAGTACTTC.

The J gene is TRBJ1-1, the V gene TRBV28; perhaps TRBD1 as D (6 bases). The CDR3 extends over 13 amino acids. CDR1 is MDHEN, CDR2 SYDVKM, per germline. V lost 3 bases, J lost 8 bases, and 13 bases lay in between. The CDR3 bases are TGTGCCAGCAGTTTGATTAGGGGGGGCGAAGCTTTCTTT. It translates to CASSLIRGGEAFF.

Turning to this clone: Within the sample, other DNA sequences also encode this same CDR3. CDR3 sequence: CASSLGETQYF. CDR3 nucleotides: TGTGCCAGCAGTTTAGGGGAGACCCAGTACTTC. The chain has TRBV27 and TRBJ2-5; the D is unclear. Germline CDR1 reads MNHEY; CDR2 reads SMNVEV (reference sequence). V lost 2 bases and J 5 bases, leaving 3 bases between the germline ends. The CDR3 sequence is 11 residues long.

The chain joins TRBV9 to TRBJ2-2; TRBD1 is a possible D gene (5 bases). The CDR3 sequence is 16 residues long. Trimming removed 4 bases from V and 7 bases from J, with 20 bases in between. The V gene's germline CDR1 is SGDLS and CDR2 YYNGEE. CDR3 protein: CASSYTSGAYLGELFF. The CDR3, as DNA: TGTGCCAGCAGCTATACCTCTGGGGCGTATCTCGGGGAGCTGTTTTTT.

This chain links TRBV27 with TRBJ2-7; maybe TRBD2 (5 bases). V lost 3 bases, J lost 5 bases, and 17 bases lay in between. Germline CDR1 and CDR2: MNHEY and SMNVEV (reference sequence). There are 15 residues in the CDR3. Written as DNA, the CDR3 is TGTGCCAGCAGTTTTGATGGGAGTTCCCGTGACGAGCAGTACTTC. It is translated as CASSFDGSSRDEQYF.

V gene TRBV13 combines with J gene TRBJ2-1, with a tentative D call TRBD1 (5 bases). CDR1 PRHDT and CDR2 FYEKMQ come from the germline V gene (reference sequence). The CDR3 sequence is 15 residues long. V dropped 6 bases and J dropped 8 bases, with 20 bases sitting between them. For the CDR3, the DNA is TGTGCCAGCAGACCTTCCGTTGGGGCTGGGTATGAGCAGTTCTTC. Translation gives CASRPSVGAGYEQFF. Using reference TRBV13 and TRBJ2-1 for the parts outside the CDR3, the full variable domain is AAGVIQSPRHLIKEKRETATLKCYPIPRHDTVYWYQQGPGQDPQFLISFYEKMQSDKGSIPDRFSAQQFSDYHSELNMSSLELGDSALYFCASRPSVGAGYEQFFGPGTRLTVL.

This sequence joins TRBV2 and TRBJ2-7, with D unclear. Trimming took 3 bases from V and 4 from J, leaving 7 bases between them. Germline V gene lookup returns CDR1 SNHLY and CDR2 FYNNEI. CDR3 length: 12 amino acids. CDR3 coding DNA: TGTGCCAGCAGTGACAGCTTATACGAGCAGTACTTC. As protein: CASSDSLYEQYF.